Below, 5 T cell receptor beta chains from the same sample are listed, as sequenced in a study of T cell responses to AZD1222 COVID-19 vaccine (dated by TCRdb to the early 2020s). In the paper's terms, the time point label means: baseline before first vaccination. The treatment or condition label here, explained by the study, means: meningococcal conjugate vaccine given as trial control. Library creation used the immunoSEQ multiplex PCR assay. Entries here come from immuneACCESS through TCRdb and include only in-frame sequences with V and J called. Some clones fail to appear in such tables; in the studies checked, an unresolved V gene covers under half of the shortfall, and the cause of the remainder is unknown. This sample holds about 140,000 clones; more than 80% were observed only once. Of the sample, more than 0.8% falls within the top ten clones. Sequenced material: peripheral blood, taken on day 0 of MenACWY control vaccination. These receptors were taken from an adult in good health.

Note on this clone: Different DNA sequences within this sample yield the same CDR3. This chain uses TRBV5-4 with TRBJ1-1; D is unclear. CDR1 is SGHNT, CDR2 YYREEE, per germline (reference sequence). Trimming stripped 0 bases from V and 5 bases from J, with 11 bases between. The CDR3 spans 14 residues. The CDR3 DNA is TGTGCCAGCAGCTTGGAGCCCCGAGGGACTGAAGCTTTCTTT. Translation: CASSLEPRGTEAFF.

V is TRBV7-2 and J is TRBJ1-1; 9 bases fit TRBD1. J lost 4 bases, V lost 2 bases, and 8 bases had no gene match. From germline, CDR1 is SGHTA and CDR2 FQGNSA. This CDR3 is built from 16 residues. The CDR3 bases are TGTGCCAGCAGCTTATTCCGGGACAGGGCCAGCACTGAAGCTTTCTTT. It yields the protein CASSLFRDRASTEAFF.

The sample holds one count of this clone. The chain's CDR3 is CASSPGQLHQPQHF. CDR3 in DNA: TGTGCCAGCAGTCCGGGACAGCTGCATCAGCCCCAGCATTTT. This chain links TRBV2 with TRBJ1-5, with 7 bases matching TRBD1. The CDR3 extends over 14 amino acids. Germline V gene lookup returns CDR1 SNHLY and CDR2 FYNNEI. V gave up 5 bases and J gave up 5 bases; unmatched junction bases: 6.

The V gene is TRBV25-1, the J gene TRBJ1-1; 10 bases fit TRBD1. This CDR3 is 13 amino acids long. Germline V lookup: CDR1 MGHDK, CDR2 SYGVNS. J lost 11 bases, V lost 4 bases, and 7 bases had no gene match. Here the CDR3 DNA reads TGTGCCAGCAGTGTCCGGGACAGGGGTTCCGCTTTCTTT. Amino acid sequence: CASSVRDRGSAFF.

The V call is TRBV19, the J call TRBJ2-1, with unresolved D. The germline V gene encodes CDR1 LNHDA and CDR2 SQIVND (reference sequence). The CDR3 is 13 amino acids. With 2 bases removed from V and 5 bases from J, the gap between germline ends came to 7 bases. The CDR3 sequence: CASSISSNNEQFF. The DNA of the CDR3 is TGTGCCAGTAGTATATCAAGTAACAATGAGCAGTTCTTC.